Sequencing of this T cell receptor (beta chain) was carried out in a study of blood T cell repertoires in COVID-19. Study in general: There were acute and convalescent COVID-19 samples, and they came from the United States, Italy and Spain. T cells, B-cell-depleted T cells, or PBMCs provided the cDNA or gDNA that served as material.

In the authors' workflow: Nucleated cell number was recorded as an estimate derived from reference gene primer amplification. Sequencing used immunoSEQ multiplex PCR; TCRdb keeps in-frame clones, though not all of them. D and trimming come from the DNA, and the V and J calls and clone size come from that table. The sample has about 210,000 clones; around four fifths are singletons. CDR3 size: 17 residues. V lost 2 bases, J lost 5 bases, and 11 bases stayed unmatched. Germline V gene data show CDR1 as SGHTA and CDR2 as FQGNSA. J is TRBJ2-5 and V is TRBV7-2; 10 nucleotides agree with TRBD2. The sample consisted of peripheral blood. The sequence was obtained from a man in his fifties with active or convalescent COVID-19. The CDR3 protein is CASSLSSGGARVETQYF. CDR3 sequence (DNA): TGTGCCAGCAGCTTAAGCAGCGGGGGGGCCCGGGTCGAGACCCAGTACTTC.